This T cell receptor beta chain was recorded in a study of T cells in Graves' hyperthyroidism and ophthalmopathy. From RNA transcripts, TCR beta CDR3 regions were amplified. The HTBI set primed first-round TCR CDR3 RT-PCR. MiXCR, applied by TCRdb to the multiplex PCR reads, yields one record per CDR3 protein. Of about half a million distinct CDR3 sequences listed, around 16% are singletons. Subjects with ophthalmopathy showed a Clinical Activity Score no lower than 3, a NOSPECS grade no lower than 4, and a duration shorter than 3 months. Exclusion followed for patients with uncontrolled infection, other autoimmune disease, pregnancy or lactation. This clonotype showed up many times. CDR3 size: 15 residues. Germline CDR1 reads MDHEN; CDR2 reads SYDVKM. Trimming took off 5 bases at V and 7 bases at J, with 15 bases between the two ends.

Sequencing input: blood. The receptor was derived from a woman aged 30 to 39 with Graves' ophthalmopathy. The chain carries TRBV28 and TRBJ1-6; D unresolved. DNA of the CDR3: TGTGCCAGCAGTCGTCGAGGCATCTCGAATTCACCCCTCCACTTT. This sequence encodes CASSRRGISNSPLHF.